This entry lists 27 T cell receptor beta chains sequenced from one sample in a study of shared clonotypes between healthy human individuals. The repertoire was sequenced with immunoSEQ multiplex PCR; TCRdb's copy has only in-frame clones and lacks some. The sample lists about 2.4 million clones, 93% occurring once. Sequenced material: naive CD4+ T cells from PBMCs. Regarding subset: CD45RA+ positively selected. The receptors originated from a man in his late teens or twenties in good health. Some clones in this sample may be carry-over from other donors' samples.

The chain couples TRBV10-2 to TRBJ1-1, with D possibly TRBD1 on 5 matching bases. CDR1 is WSHSY, CDR2 SAAADI, per germline. The V gene lost 10 bases and the J gene lost 3 bases, with 18 bases spanning the gap. This CDR3 spans 14 amino acids. CDR3 region: CAISDWGKDTEAFF. CDR3 sequence (DNA): TGCGCCATCTCTGATTGGGGGAAGGACACTGAAGCTTTCTTT.

J is TRBJ1-1 and V is TRBV28; no clear D gene. The CDR3 has 14 amino acids. V lost 7 bases and J 5 bases, leaving 17 bases between the germline ends. CDR1 is MDHEN and CDR2 is SYDVKM in the germline V gene. The CDR3 reads CASTRPVSGTEAFF. CDR3 coding DNA: TGTGCCAGCACCCGACCGGTCTCTGGGACTGAAGCTTTCTTT.

The V gene is TRBV27, the J gene TRBJ2-7; D gene ambiguous. V was cut by 2 bases and J by 0 bases, with 14 bases left in between. The length of the CDR3 is 16 residues. Germline V CDR1 and CDR2: MNHEY, SMNVEV (reference sequence). This CDR3 is CASSLPPGPSSYEQYF. DNA for the CDR3: TGTGCCAGCAGTTTACCCCCGGGCCCAAGCTCCTACGAGCAGTACTTC.

This rearrangement joins TRBV30 to TRBJ2-1; D perhaps matches TRBD2 (6 bases). The CDR3 extends over 14 amino acids. Trimming stripped 4 bases from V and 4 bases from J, with 14 bases between. Looked up from germline, CDR1 is GTSNPN and CDR2 is SVGIG (reference sequence). The DNA of the CDR3 is TGTGCCTGGAATCTTCTAGCGATTTACAATGAGCAGTTCTTC. Translation: CAWNLLAIYNEQFF.

This chain links TRBV6-1 with TRBJ2-1, with 12 bases that match TRBD2. The V segment lost 0 bases and the J segment 4 bases; nucleotides outside the gene matches: 7. The germline V gene encodes CDR1 MNHNS and CDR2 SASEGT. CDR3 length equals 18 residues. The CDR3 nucleotides are TGTGCCAGCAGTGAAGCGCTGACTAGCGGGAGTTCTTACAATGAGCAGTTCTTC. Its translation: CASSEALTSGSSYNEQFF.

This chain joins TRBV4-1 and TRBJ2-1, with D perhaps matching TRBD1 (5 bases). Germline CDR1 and CDR2: MGHRA and YSYEKL. V lost 0 bases, J lost 6 bases, and 24 bases lay in between. The length of the CDR3 is 19 residues. CDR3 coding DNA: TGCGCCAGCAGCCAAGAATTCGGGCGCCAGGGTGGTGCGTTCAATGAGCAGTTCTTC. Its protein is CASSQEFGRQGGAFNEQFF.

The rearrangement uses TRBV5-4 and TRBJ2-7; D call uncertain. There are 13 residues in the CDR3. Germline assignment: CDR1 SGHNT and CDR2 YYREEE (reference sequence). With 0 bases removed from V and 2 bases from J, the gap between germline ends came to 6 bases. CDR3 region: CASSLAVTYEQYF. In DNA, the CDR3 is TGTGCCAGCAGCTTGGCCGTTACCTACGAGCAGTACTTC.

The chain couples TRBV27 to TRBJ1-2; no clear D gene. The CDR3 runs to 15 residues. The V gene lost 6 bases and the J gene lost 6 bases, with 20 bases spanning the gap. The germline CDR1 and CDR2 sequences are MNHEY and SMNVEV (reference sequence). This CDR3 reads CASRSTLVRAHGYTF. The CDR3 DNA reads as TGTGCCAGCAGGTCCACATTAGTGAGGGCGCATGGCTACACCTTC.

The V call is TRBV7-9, the J call TRBJ1-2; maybe TRBD1 (5 bases). The germline V gene encodes CDR1 SEHNR and CDR2 FQNEAQ (reference sequence). Trimming cost V 5 bases and J 4 bases, with 11 bases left between them. The CDR3 has 13 amino acids. CDR3 amino acids: CASSKPGTYGYTF. CDR3 DNA: TGTGCCAGCAGCAAACCAGGGACCTATGGCTACACCTTC.

V is TRBV7-9 and J is TRBJ2-7; D may be TRBD1 (6 bases). V lost 3 bases, J lost 1 base, and 10 bases lay in between. This CDR3 spans 14 amino acids. The germline V gene encodes CDR1 SEHNR and CDR2 FQNEAQ (reference sequence). In nucleotides, the CDR3 is TGTGCCAGCAGCTTGGACAGTCTATCCTACGAGCAGTACTTC. Amino acids: CASSLDSLSYEQYF.

V gene TRBV27 combines with J gene TRBJ2-3; D possibly corresponds to TRBD1 (5 bases). From germline, CDR1 is MNHEY and CDR2 SMNVEV (reference sequence). The CDR3 spans 12 residues. V was clipped by 2 bases and J by 10 bases, with 10 bases between them. CDR3: CASSLRGPPQYF. For the CDR3, the DNA is TGTGCCAGCAGTTTAAGGGGTCCCCCGCAGTATTTT.

CDR3 protein: CASSLGTANYGYTF. CDR3 nucleotides: TGTGCCAGCAGCTTAGGGACGGCTAACTATGGCTACACCTTC. The chain has TRBV7-8 and TRBJ1-2; no clear D. Per germline, CDR1 SGHVS and CDR2 FQNEAQ. Trimming stripped 1 base from V and 0 bases from J, with 6 bases between. The CDR3 contains 14 residues.

V gene TRBV18 combines with J gene TRBJ2-3; TRBD1 agrees at 8 bases. This CDR3 has 17 amino acids. V lost 1 base and J lost 6; bases outside the gene matches: 12. Germline CDR1 KGHSH, CDR2 LQKENI. In nucleotides, the CDR3 is TGTGCCAGCTCACCACTGAGTGCAGGGGGCGTAAGGGATACGCAGTATTTT. It encodes CASSPLSAGGVRDTQYF.

The gene calls are TRBV5-5 and TRBJ2-5; D is possibly TRBD2 (6 bases). Germline V lookup: CDR1 SGHKS, CDR2 YYEKEE (reference sequence). The V end was cut by 2 bases, the J end by 5 bases, with 13 bases between. There are 14 residues in the CDR3. CDR3 region: CASSFGGSLETQYF. In DNA, the CDR3 is TGTGCCAGCAGCTTCGGGGGTAGTTTGGAGACCCAGTACTTC.

The chain couples TRBV21-1 to TRBJ1-1. TRBV21-1 is described as a pseudogene. This CDR3 comprises 12 residues. CDR3 DNA sequence: TGTGCCAGCAGCAAGTGGTCTGGTGGTGCTTTCTTT. Encoded protein: CASSKWSGGAFF.

The V call is TRBV7-8, the J call TRBJ2-7; 9 nucleotides match TRBD1. This CDR3 has 16 amino acids. CDR1 and CDR2 from the germline V gene are SGHVS and FQNEAQ. Losses at the gene ends were 4 bases for V and 0 bases for J; bases not matched to a gene: 7. The CDR3 DNA is TGTGCCAGCAGCTCATACCGGGACAGGGCCTCCTACGAGCAGTACTTC. Its translation is CASSSYRDRASYEQYF.

This clone has a single count. A much larger clone lies a single base off, so this may be a read error. The chain combines TRBV5-1 with TRBJ1-1; TRBD1 matches 8 bases. The V segment lost 3 bases and the J segment 1 base; nucleotides outside the gene matches: 2. The V gene's germline CDR1 is SGHRS and CDR2 YFSETQ. This CDR3 is 14 amino acids long. As DNA, the CDR3 is TGCGCCAGCAGCTCGGGACAGGAGAACACTGAAGCTTTCTTT. The encoded protein is CASSSGQENTEAFF.

This clone was observed a single time. The chain carries TRBV19 and TRBJ2-4; D remains unclear. Deletions cut 5 bases from V and 1 base from J, with 9 bases between. The germline V gene encodes CDR1 LNHDA and CDR2 SQIVND (reference sequence). The CDR3 is 14 amino acids. The CDR3 nucleotides are TGTGCCAGTAGTGGTAGGGCGGCCAAAAACATTCAGTACTTC. Translated, it gives CASSGRAAKNIQYF.

The chain links TRBV7-8 to TRBJ2-1, with a weak D call TRBD2 (5 bases). The germline gives CDR1 SGHVS, CDR2 FQNEAQ. This CDR3 has 18 amino acids. V dropped 5 bases and J dropped 2 bases, with 22 bases sitting between them. The CDR3: CASSLVGLSSLPYNEQFF. The CDR3 DNA follows: TGTGCCAGCAGCCTAGTCGGGCTGTCTAGCTTGCCCTACAATGAGCAGTTCTTC. Full variable domain (missing parts from reference TRBV7-8 and TRBJ2-1): GAGVSQSPRYKVAKRGQDVALRCDPISGHVSLFWYQQALGQGPEFLTYFQNEAQLDKSGLPSDRFFAERPEGSVSTLKIQRTQQEDSAVYLCASSLVGLSSLPYNEQFFGPGTRLTVL.

Regarding this clone: One junction end does not reproduce the germline sequence, and a read error may be involved. The chain joins TRBV27 to TRBJ2-7; D ambiguous. Germline lookup yields CDR1 MNHEY and CDR2 SMNVEV (reference sequence). The CDR3 runs to 13 residues. CDR3 in amino acids: CASSLYPNYEQYF. CDR3 bases: TGTGCCAGCAGCTTATACCCTAACTACGAGCAGTACTTC.

A word on this clone: This sample includes further DNA sequences coding for the same CDR3. V gene TRBV28 combines with J gene TRBJ1-1; 8 bases are a match to TRBD1. The germline V gene has CDR1 MDHEN and CDR2 SYDVKM. The CDR3 totals 14 residues. With 4 bases clipped from V and 1 base from J, the junction kept 2 bases outside the gene matches. This CDR3 reads CASSWTGRNTEAFF. Written as DNA, the CDR3 is TGTGCCAGCAGTTGGACAGGGAGGAACACTGAAGCTTTCTTT.

The chain is built from TRBV18 and TRBJ2-1, with 10 positions matching TRBD1. V trimming: 4 bases; J trimming: 8 bases; junction bases outside the gene matches: 14. This CDR3 spans 17 amino acids. The V gene's germline CDR1 is KGHSH and CDR2 LQKENI. Written as DNA, the CDR3 is TGTGCCAGCTCACGTGAGTTGAAAGGGACAGGGGACGATGAGCAGTTCTTC. This encodes CASSRELKGTGDDEQFF.

The rearrangement joins TRBV5-1 to TRBJ2-1, with 9 positions matching TRBD1. Germline CDR1 reads SGHRS; CDR2 reads YFSETQ. Trimming at V came to 3 bases and at J to 9 bases, leaving 7 bases not matched to a gene. The CDR3 sequence is 14 residues long. CDR3 sequence: CASSSGTGFAEQFF. DNA for the CDR3: TGCGCCAGCAGCTCGGGGACAGGGTTTGCTGAGCAGTTCTTC.

The rearrangement links TRBV20-1 to TRBJ2-5; unclear D gene. The V end lost 8 bases, the J end lost 0 bases, and 7 bases lay between the germline ends. Per the germline V gene, CDR1 is DFQATT and CDR2 is SNEGSKA (reference sequence). This CDR3 is 11 amino acids long. CDR3 sequence reads: CSSYHQETQYF. The CDR3 DNA follows: TGCAGTTCGTACCACCAAGAGACCCAGTACTTC.

CDR3 protein: CASSQDRGYEQFF. The CDR3 DNA sequence: TGCGCCAGCAGCCAAGACAGGGGCTATGAGCAGTTCTTC. The V and J genes are TRBV4-1 and TRBJ2-1, with a possible D match to TRBD1 (6 bases). Germline V gene sequence: CDR1 MGHRA, CDR2 YSYEKL. This CDR3 contains 13 residues. Trimming shortened V by 0 bases and J by 8 bases, and 8 bases separated the two germline ends.

This chain joins TRBV19 and TRBJ1-5, with 11 bases identical to TRBD1. The CDR3 contains 17 residues. Per the germline V gene, CDR1 is LNHDA and CDR2 is SQIVND (reference sequence). J was trimmed by 2 bases and V by 8 bases; bases with no gene match: 11. The CDR3 bases are TGTGCCAGTTGCGGACAGGGGGCGAAATTTGGCAATCAGCCCCAGCATTTT. Translated, it gives CASCGQGAKFGNQPQHF.

The chain joins TRBV5-1 to TRBJ2-5, with D possibly being TRBD2 (5 bases). CDR1 SGHRS and CDR2 YFSETQ come from the germline V gene. The CDR3 totals 15 residues. The ends were cut back, 0 bases at V and 1 base at J, with 10 bases in the middle. CDR3 region: CASSLEASSQETQYF. The CDR3 region has the DNA TGCGCCAGCAGCTTGGAGGCTAGCTCCCAAGAGACCCAGTACTTC.